Sequencing of this T cell receptor (beta chain) was carried out in a study of T cells in Graves' hyperthyroidism and ophthalmopathy. Study-wide results and caveats: Ophthalmopathy was identified by the model a median around 6.9 months ahead of onset. Most clonotypes expanded in thyroid above 0.001 were likewise present in blood.

Researchers took RNA transcripts and amplified the TCR beta CDR3 regions from them. Carried out on the TCR CDR3, a first-round RT-PCR used the HTBI primer set. TCRdb passed the multiplex PCR reads through MiXCR, listing each CDR3 protein once. This table has fewer than 400,000 distinct CDR3 sequences, around 25% appearing once. As for this clonotype: The antigen is unknown.

This TCR was recovered from a man in his fifties with Graves' hyperthyroidism. Sequences were obtained from blood.

The CDR3 protein is CSVESSGRYQETQYF. CDR3 in DNA: TGCAGCGTTGAAAGTAGCGGGAGGTACCAAGAGACCCAGTACTTC. The chain uses TRBV29-1 and TRBJ2-5; the match to TRBD2 covers 10 bases. V gave up 2 bases and J gave up 0 bases; unmatched junction bases: 3. The CDR3 runs 15 residues. In germline, CDR1 is SQVTM, CDR2 ANQGSEA.